These 19 T cell receptor beta chains originate from one sample sequenced in a study of T cells in Graves' hyperthyroidism and ophthalmopathy. What was amplified from RNA transcripts were TCR beta CDR3 regions. HTBI primers were used for first-round RT-PCR of the TCR CDR3. TCRdb reprocessed the multiplex PCR reads via MiXCR and lists one record per CDR3 protein. The repertoire holds under 400,000 distinct CDR3 sequences, around 13% seen once, with around 9.2% in the top ten. Material for sequencing was blood. The source is a woman between 18 and 30 years old with Graves' hyperthyroidism.

The CDR3 DNA follows: TGTGCCAGCAGTTCTGGACTAGCGGGTTCCAATGAGCAGTTCTTC. This encodes CASSSGLAGSNEQFF. The rearrangement joins TRBV28 to TRBJ2-1; the match to TRBD2 covers 11 bases. The CDR3 covers 15 residues. Germline CDR1 and CDR2: MDHEN and SYDVKM. After removal of 4 bases from V and 6 bases from J, the junction contained 5 bases not matched to a gene.

This clonotype was picked up a small number of times. V gene TRBV20-1 combines with J gene TRBJ2-1, with 8 bases fitting TRBD2. The germline CDR1 and CDR2 sequences are DFQATT and SNEGSKA (reference sequence). This CDR3 spans 14 amino acids. The CDR3 here is CNAEGTRHRNEQFF. CDR3 DNA: TGCAATGCCGAAGGGACTAGACATCGGAATGAGCAGTTCTTC.

Many counts were recorded for this clonotype. The chain combines TRBV29-1 with TRBJ1-5; D possibly corresponds to TRBD1 (6 bases). With 5 bases removed from V and 3 bases from J, the gap between germline ends came to 8 bases. Germline CDR1 SQVTM, CDR2 ANQGSEA. CDR3 size: 12 residues. Here the CDR3 DNA reads TGCAGCGTTCGGGACACCAATCAGCCCCAGCATTTT. The encoded protein is CSVRDTNQPQHF.

Ten or more counts support this clonotype. V and J are TRBV11-2 and TRBJ2-3, with TRBD2 matching 10 bases. The V segment lost 5 bases and the J segment 5 bases; nucleotides outside the gene matches: 10. Germline V CDR1 and CDR2: SGHAT, FQNNGV. CDR3 length: 16 residues. The CDR3 DNA reads as TGTGCCAGCAGCCCGCATCTAGCGGGGGATCTAGATACGCAGTATTTT. Its translation is CASSPHLAGDLDTQYF.

The sample holds many counts of this clonotype. The rearrangement links TRBV6-1 to TRBJ2-1; 10 bases line up with TRBD2. Germline V gene lookup returns CDR1 MNHNS and CDR2 SASEGT. V shed 4 bases, J shed 1 base, and the junction held 16 bases outside the gene matches. This CDR3 has 20 residues. CDR3 loop: CASSARTSGGSGRSYNEQFF. For the CDR3, the DNA is TGTGCCAGCAGTGCCAGGACTAGCGGCGGATCCGGTAGGTCCTACAATGAGCAGTTCTTC.

CDR3 protein: CASSLGRGAILHEQFF. DNA for the CDR3: TGTGCCAGCAGCTTGGGACGGGGGGCTATCCTACATGAGCAGTTCTTC. The chain is built from TRBV5-6 and TRBJ2-1, with D possibly being TRBD2 (7 bases). Germline CDR1 reads SGHDT; CDR2 reads YYEEEE. Trimming cost V 0 bases and J 8 bases, with 18 bases left between them. The CDR3 runs to 16 residues.

There are many counts of this clonotype. The J gene is TRBJ2-7, the V gene TRBV5-1, with TRBD1 matching over 9 bases. Germline trimming cut 3 bases from V and 2 bases from J; bases unmatched to any gene: 6. The CDR3 sequence is 15 residues long. Germline CDR1 is SGHRS and CDR2 is YFSETQ. This chain's CDR3 is CASSYARQGAYEQYF. The CDR3 DNA is TGCGCCAGCAGCTACGCCAGACAGGGGGCCTACGAGCAGTACTTC.

This clonotype was counted at least ten times. The rearrangement links TRBV7-6 to TRBJ2-1; no clear D. The CDR3 loop spans 15 amino acids. Deletions cut 5 bases from V and 5 bases from J, with 16 bases between. The V gene's germline CDR1 is SGHVS and CDR2 FNYEAQ. The CDR3 loop reads CASSDFKFPDNEQFF. CDR3 DNA: TGTGCCAGCAGCGATTTCAAATTCCCCGACAATGAGCAGTTCTTC.

The J gene is TRBJ2-7, the V gene TRBV10-3, with 9 bases that match TRBD2. The V and J ends lost 6 bases and 5 bases, in that order; junction bases with no gene match: 11. CDR1 is ENHRY and CDR2 is SYGVKD in the germline V gene. The CDR3 has 15 amino acids. CDR3 loop: CAIRQTSGTTHEQYF. The CDR3 DNA follows: TGTGCCATCAGACAGACTAGCGGTACTACCCACGAGCAGTACTTC.

There are many counts of this clonotype. The chain joins TRBV28 to TRBJ1-1; D is unresolved. Trimming stripped 10 bases from V and 4 bases from J, with 19 bases between. CDR1 is MDHEN, CDR2 SYDVKM, per germline. The CDR3 is 14 residues long. In DNA form, the CDR3 reads TGTGCCACTCACCTTATTTCCCCCAGCACTGAAGCTTTCTTT. It yields the protein CATHLISPSTEAFF.

At least ten counts were recorded for this clonotype. The chain joins TRBV12-3 or TRBV12-4 to TRBJ1-2; D is unclear. The germline V and J ends were trimmed by 4 bases and 5 bases, with 11 bases remaining between them. The CDR3 length is 13 residues. As DNA, the CDR3 is TGTGCCAGCAGTTCAACCCTGTTATATGGCTACACCTTC. Translating gives CASSSTLLYGYTF.

Ten or more counts support this clonotype. The V and J genes are TRBV11-1 and TRBJ1-2; 10 bases line up with TRBD1. The junction had 4 bases not matched to a gene; V was cut back by 6 bases and J by 3 bases. From germline, CDR1 is SGHAT and CDR2 FQDESV (reference sequence). The CDR3 covers 14 residues. CDR3 DNA: TGTGCCAGCAGAAGACAGGGGGCCGACTATGGCTACACCTTC. Protein: CASRRQGADYGYTF.

The rearrangement uses TRBV7-8 and TRBJ2-5; TRBD1 matches at 9 bases. There are 15 residues in the CDR3. The V segment lost 5 bases and the J segment 4 bases; nucleotides outside the gene matches: 8. The V gene's germline CDR1 is SGHVS and CDR2 FQNEAQ. CDR3 in amino acids: CASSVTQGAGETQYF. The CDR3, as DNA: TGTGCCAGCAGCGTAACACAGGGGGCAGGAGAGACCCAGTACTTC.

This clonotype has ten or more counts. This sequence joins TRBV12-3 or TRBV12-4 and TRBJ1-1; possible D gene TRBD1, 5 bases. This CDR3 contains 14 residues. Trimming removed 6 bases at V and 4 bases at J, with 15 bases between. CDR3 bases: TGTGCCAGCAGATCCCAGGGTGAGTTCACTGAAGCTTTCTTT. Translating gives CASRSQGEFTEAFF.

The CDR3 loop is CASSQDRGAFF. CDR3 DNA sequence: TGTGCCAGCAGCCAAGACCGAGGTGCGTTCTTC. This sequence joins TRBV14 and TRBJ2-1; no clear D gene. V was cut by 0 bases and J by 15 bases, with 9 bases left in between. The germline gives CDR1 SGHDN, CDR2 FVKESK. The CDR3 covers 11 residues. The full variable domain, in which reference TRBV14 and TRBJ2-1 provide the parts outside the CDR3, is EAGVTQFPSHSVIEKGQTVTLRCDPISGHDNLYWYRRVMGKEIKFLLHFVKESKQDESGMPNNRFLAERTGGTYSTLKVQPAELEDSGVYFCASSQDRGAFFGPGTRLTVL.

This clonotype was recorded many times. V and J are TRBV5-1 and TRBJ1-1; TRBD1 might be the D (6 bases). The length of the CDR3 is 15 residues. Germline CDR1 and CDR2: SGHRS and YFSETQ. V was clipped by 4 bases and J by 2 bases, with 15 bases between them. The CDR3 DNA reads as TGCGCCAGCAGCGTGCATCCCAGGGGAAACACTGAAGCTTTCTTT. Translation gives CASSVHPRGNTEAFF.

This clonotype was counted many times. The rearrangement links TRBV6-1 to TRBJ2-7; weak D call: TRBD2 (6 bases). Trimming removed 6 bases from V and 2 bases from J, with 20 bases in between. The length of the CDR3 is 16 residues. Per germline, CDR1 MNHNS and CDR2 SASEGT. CDR3 sequence: CASSPGGPPNPYEQYF. The CDR3 coding sequence is TGTGCCAGCAGCCCCGGGGGTCCCCCAAACCCCTACGAGCAGTACTTC.

This clonotype was seen a handful of times. The V and J genes are TRBV19 and TRBJ2-1; maybe TRBD2 (6 bases). This CDR3 has 14 amino acids. V shed 10 bases and J shed 4 bases, with 17 bases lying between them. Looked up from germline, CDR1 is LNHDA and CDR2 is SQIVND (reference sequence). This CDR3 reads CATSHIGGYNEQFF. CDR3 bases: TGTGCCACCTCCCATATAGGAGGGTACAATGAGCAGTTCTTC.

The genes are TRBV5-1 and TRBJ2-2; D is possibly TRBD1 (6 bases). V was trimmed by 5 bases and J by 6 bases, leaving 14 bases between them. The CDR3 covers 14 residues. The germline V gene has CDR1 SGHRS and CDR2 YFSETQ. Here the CDR3 reads CASSAGAESGELFF. The CDR3 nucleotides read TGCGCCAGCAGTGCAGGGGCTGAATCCGGGGAGCTGTTTTTT.